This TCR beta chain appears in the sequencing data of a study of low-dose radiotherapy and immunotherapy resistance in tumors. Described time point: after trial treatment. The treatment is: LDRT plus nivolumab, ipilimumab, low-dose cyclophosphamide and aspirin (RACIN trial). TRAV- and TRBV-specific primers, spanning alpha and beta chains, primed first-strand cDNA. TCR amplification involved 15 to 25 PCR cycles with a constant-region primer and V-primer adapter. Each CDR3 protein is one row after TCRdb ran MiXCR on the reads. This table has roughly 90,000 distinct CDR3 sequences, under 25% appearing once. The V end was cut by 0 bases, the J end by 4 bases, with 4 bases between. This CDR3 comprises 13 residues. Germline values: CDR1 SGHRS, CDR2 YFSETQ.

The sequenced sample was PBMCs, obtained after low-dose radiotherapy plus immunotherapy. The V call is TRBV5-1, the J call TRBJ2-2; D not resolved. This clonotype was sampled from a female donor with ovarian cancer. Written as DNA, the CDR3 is TGCGCCAGCAGCTTGGTACCCACCGGGGAGCTGTTTTTT. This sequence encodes CASSLVPTGELFF. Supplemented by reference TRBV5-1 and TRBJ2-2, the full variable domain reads KAGVTQTPRYLIKTRGQQVTLSCSPISGHRSVSWYQQTPGQGLQFLFEYFSETQRNKGNFPGRFSGRQFSNSRSEMNVSTLELGDSALYLCASSLVPTGELFFGEGSRLTVL.